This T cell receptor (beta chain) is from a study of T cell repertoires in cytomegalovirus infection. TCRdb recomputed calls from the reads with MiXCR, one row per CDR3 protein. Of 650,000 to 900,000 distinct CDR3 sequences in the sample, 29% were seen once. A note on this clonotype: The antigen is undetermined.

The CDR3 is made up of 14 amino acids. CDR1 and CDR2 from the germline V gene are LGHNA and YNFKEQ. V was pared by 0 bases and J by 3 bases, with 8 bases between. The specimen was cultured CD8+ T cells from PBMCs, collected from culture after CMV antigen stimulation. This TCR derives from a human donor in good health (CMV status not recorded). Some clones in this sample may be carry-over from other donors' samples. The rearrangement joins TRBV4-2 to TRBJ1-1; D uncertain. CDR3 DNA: TGTGCCAGCAGCCAAGATTCGGAGGACACTGAAGCTTTCTTT. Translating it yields CASSQDSEDTEAFF.